These 8 T cell receptor beta chains were all obtained from the same sample, sequenced in a study of cytomegalovirus exposure and HLA in healthy donors. The PCR contained 60 Vbeta and 13 Jbeta primers. Repertoires were generated with immunoSEQ multiplex PCR, while TCRdb's copy carries only in-frame clones and drops some. Of approximately 97,000 clones listed, about four fifths are singletons. Specimen: PBMCs. The source of these receptors is a man between 40 and 49 years old in good health and CMV-seropositive.

The chain links TRBV9 to TRBJ2-3; D unresolved. The germline CDR1 and CDR2 sequences are SGDLS and YYNGEE. With 0 bases removed from V and 2 bases from J, the gap between germline ends came to 7 bases. The CDR3 is 14 residues long. The CDR3 protein is CASSVAQNTDTQYF. In DNA, the CDR3 is TGTGCCAGCAGCGTAGCCCAGAACACAGATACGCAGTATTTT.

The chain has TRBV7-9 and TRBJ2-3, with D possibly matching TRBD2 (5 bases). Germline CDR1 and CDR2: SEHNR and FQNEAQ (reference sequence). Between the trimmed V and J ends, which lost 1 base and 5 bases, there was a span of 7 bases. The CDR3 consists of 13 residues. Written as DNA, the CDR3 is TGTGCCAGCAGCTTAGGGGGAGAAGATACGCAGTATTTT. Amino acid sequence: CASSLGGEDTQYF.

The rearrangement uses TRBV2 and TRBJ2-7; D call uncertain. V was pared by 5 bases and J by 0 bases, with 14 bases between. The CDR3 length is 15 residues. CDR1 SNHLY and CDR2 FYNNEI come from the germline V gene. This CDR3 is CASSLGRPTSYEQYF. In DNA form, the CDR3 reads TGTGCCAGCAGTTTGGGCAGACCTACCTCCTACGAGCAGTACTTC.

This clone turned up a few times. This sequence joins TRBV7-8 and TRBJ1-5, with 11 bases lining up with TRBD1. J gave up 8 bases and V 1 base, and 4 bases lay outside the gene matches. Germline V gene data show CDR1 as SGHVS and CDR2 as FQNEAQ. The CDR3 spans 15 residues. The CDR3 region has the DNA TGTGCCAGCAGCTTAGGGACAGGGGGCCGGGAGCCCCAGCATTTT. Translated, it gives CASSLGTGGREPQHF. Looking up the rest from reference TRBV7-8 and TRBJ1-5 gives the full variable domain: GAGVSQSPRYKVAKRGQDVALRCDPISGHVSLFWYQQALGQGPEFLTYFQNEAQLDKSGLPSDRFFAERPEGSVSTLKIQRTQQEDSAVYLCASSLGTGGREPQHFGDGTRLSIL.

The DNA for the CDR3 is TGTGCCAGCAGTTTCACAGGGGTGGGGTCGTACGAGCAGTACTTC. Translating it yields CASSFTGVGSYEQYF. The chain has TRBV27 and TRBJ2-7; TRBD1 matches 7 bases. Germline V gene sequence: CDR1 MNHEY, CDR2 SMNVEV (reference sequence). There are 15 residues in the CDR3. Trimming at V came to 3 bases and at J to 4 bases, leaving 9 bases not matched to a gene.

The rearrangement links TRBV10-3 to TRBJ2-3, with 10 bases lining up with TRBD2. Losses at the gene ends were 6 bases for V and 2 bases for J; bases not matched to a gene: 5. The CDR3 consists of 15 residues. Germline CDR1 ENHRY, CDR2 SYGVKD. The CDR3 spells CAISSSGRATDTQYF. The CDR3 DNA is TGTGCCATCAGCTCGAGCGGGAGGGCCACAGATACGCAGTATTTT.

The chain is built from TRBV6-5 and TRBJ1-2; D is ambiguous. CDR3 length: 13 amino acids. The V and J ends lost 0 bases and 2 bases respectively, with 4 bases between them. Germline CDR1 MNHEY, CDR2 SVGAGI. The CDR3 nucleotides are TGTGCCAGCAGTTACTCTCTGAACTATGGCTACACCTTC. Encoded protein: CASSYSLNYGYTF.

On this clone: The junction does not match germline at one end; this may be a read error. The genes are TRBV7-9 and TRBJ2-7; perhaps TRBD1 as D (5 bases). The germline V gene encodes CDR1 SEHNR and CDR2 FQNEAQ (reference sequence). This CDR3 is built from 13 residues. CDR3 bases: TGTTCCAGCAGCTTAGCTCATGGGGCCGAGCAGTACTTC. It yields the protein CSSSLAHGAEQYF.